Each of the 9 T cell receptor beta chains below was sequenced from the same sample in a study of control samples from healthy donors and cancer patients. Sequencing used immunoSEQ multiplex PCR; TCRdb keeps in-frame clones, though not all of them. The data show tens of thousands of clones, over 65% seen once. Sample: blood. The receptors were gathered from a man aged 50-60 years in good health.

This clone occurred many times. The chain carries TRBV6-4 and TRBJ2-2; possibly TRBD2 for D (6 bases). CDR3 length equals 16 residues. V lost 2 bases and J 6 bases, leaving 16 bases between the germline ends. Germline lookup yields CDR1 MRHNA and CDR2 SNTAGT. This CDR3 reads CASSDQEGVDPGELFF. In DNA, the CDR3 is TGTGCCAGCAGTGACCAGGAGGGTGTGGATCCCGGGGAGCTGTTTTTT.

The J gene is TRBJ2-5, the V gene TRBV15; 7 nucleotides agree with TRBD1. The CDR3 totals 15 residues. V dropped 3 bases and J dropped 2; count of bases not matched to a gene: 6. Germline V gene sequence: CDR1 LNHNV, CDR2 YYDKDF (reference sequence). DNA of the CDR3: TGTGCCACCAGCAGGTCGACAGGGATTCAAGAGACCCAGTACTTC. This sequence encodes CATSRSTGIQETQYF.

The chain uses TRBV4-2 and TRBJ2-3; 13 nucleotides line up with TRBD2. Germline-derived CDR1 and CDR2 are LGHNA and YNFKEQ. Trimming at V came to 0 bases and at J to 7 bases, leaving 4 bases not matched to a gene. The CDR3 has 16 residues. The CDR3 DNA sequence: TGTGCCAGCAGCCAAGAACTAGCGGGAGGGCCAAATACGCAGTATTTT. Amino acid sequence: CASSQELAGGPNTQYF.

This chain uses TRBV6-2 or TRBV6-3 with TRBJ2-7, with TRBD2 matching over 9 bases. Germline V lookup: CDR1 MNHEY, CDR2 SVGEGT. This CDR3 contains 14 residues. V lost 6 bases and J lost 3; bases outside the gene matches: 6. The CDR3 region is CASSQISGSYEQYF. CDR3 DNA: TGTGCCAGCAGCCAGATTAGCGGGAGCTACGAGCAGTACTTC.

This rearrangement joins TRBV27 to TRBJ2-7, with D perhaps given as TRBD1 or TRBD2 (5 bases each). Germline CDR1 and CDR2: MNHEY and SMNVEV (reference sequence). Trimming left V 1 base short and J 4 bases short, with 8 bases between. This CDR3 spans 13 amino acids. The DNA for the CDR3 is TGTGCCAGCAGTTTATGGGGGAGATACGAGCAGTACTTC. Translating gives CASSLWGRYEQYF.

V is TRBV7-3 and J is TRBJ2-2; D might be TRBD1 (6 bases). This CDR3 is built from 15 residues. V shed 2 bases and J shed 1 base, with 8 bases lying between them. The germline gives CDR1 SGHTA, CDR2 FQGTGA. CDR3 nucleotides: TGTGCCAGCAGCTTAGTCAGGGGGAACACCGGGGAGCTGTTTTTT. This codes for CASSLVRGNTGELFF.

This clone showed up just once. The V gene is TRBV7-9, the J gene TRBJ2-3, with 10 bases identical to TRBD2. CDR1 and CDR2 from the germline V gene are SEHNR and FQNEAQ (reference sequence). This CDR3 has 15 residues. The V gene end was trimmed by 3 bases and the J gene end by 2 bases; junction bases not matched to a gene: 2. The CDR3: CASSFLAGATDTQYF. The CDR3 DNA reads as TGTGCCAGCAGCTTCCTAGCGGGAGCCACAGATACGCAGTATTTT.

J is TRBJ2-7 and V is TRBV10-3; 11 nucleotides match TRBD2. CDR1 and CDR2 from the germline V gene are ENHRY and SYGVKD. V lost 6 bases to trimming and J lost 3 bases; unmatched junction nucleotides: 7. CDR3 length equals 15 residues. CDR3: CAIRALSGGDYEQYF. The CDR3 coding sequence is TGTGCCATCAGGGCCCTTAGCGGGGGGGACTACGAGCAGTACTTC.

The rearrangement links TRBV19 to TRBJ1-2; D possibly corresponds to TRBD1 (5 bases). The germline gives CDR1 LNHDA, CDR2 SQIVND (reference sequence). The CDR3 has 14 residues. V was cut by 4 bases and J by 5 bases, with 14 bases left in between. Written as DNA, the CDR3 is TGTGCCAGTAGTACCTGGGACGGGGGGTATGGCTACACCTTC. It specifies CASSTWDGGYGYTF.